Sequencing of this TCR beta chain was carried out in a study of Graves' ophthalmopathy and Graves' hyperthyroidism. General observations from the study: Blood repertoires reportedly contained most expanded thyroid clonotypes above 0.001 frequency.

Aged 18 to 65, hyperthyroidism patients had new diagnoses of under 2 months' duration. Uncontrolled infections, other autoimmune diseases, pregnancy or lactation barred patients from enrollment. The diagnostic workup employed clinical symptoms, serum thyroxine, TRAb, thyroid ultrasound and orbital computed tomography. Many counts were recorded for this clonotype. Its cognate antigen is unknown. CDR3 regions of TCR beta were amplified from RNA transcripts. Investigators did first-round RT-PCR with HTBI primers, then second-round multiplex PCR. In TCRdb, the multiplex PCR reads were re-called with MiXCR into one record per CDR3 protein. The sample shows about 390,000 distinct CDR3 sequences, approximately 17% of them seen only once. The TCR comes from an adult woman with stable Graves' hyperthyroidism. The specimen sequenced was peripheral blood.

In nucleotides, the CDR3 is TGCAGCGCCCTCCCTAGCGGGAGCCTCCACGAGCAGTACTTC. This gives the protein CSALPSGSLHEQYF. V is TRBV29-1 and J is TRBJ2-7, with 10 positions matching TRBD2. With 7 bases clipped from V and 5 bases from J, the junction kept 11 bases outside the gene matches. The CDR3 extends over 14 amino acids. CDR1 and CDR2 from the germline V gene are SQVTM and ANQGSEA.